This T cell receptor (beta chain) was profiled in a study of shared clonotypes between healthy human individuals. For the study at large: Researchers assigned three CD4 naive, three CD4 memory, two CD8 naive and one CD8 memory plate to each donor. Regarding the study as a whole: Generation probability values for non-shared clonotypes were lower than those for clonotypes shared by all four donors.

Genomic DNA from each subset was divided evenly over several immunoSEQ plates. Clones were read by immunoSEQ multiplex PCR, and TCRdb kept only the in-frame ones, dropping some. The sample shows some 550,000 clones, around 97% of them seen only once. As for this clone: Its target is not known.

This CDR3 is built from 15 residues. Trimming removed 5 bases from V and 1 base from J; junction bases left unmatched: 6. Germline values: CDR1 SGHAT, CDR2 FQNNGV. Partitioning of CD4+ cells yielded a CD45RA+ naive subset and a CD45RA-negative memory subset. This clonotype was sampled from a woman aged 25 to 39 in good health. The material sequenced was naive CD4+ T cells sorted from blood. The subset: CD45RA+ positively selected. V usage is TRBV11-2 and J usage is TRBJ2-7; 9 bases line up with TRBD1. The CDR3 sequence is CASSELGTGSYEQYF. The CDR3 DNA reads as TGTGCCAGCAGCGAACTCGGGACAGGGTCCTACGAGCAGTACTTC.